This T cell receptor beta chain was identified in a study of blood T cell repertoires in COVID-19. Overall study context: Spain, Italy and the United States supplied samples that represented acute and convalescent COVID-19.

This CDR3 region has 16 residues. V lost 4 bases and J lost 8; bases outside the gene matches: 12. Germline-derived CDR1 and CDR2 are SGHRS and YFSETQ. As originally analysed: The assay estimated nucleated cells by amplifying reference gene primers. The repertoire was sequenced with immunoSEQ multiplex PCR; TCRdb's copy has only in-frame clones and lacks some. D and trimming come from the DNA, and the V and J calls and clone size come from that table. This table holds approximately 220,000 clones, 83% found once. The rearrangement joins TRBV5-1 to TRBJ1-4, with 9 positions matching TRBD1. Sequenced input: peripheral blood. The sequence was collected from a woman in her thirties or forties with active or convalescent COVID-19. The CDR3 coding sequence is TGCGCCAGCAGCCCAACAGGGGGCGCGGGTTTGGAAAAACTGTTTTTT. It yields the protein CASSPTGGAGLEKLFF.